The subject of this entry is one T cell receptor (beta chain). Its specificity is unknown. TCR beta cDNA was made by 5'RACE template switching with UMIs. Following a re-call of the 5' RACE reads, TCRdb has one entry per CDR3 protein and lacks DNA. The sample spans about 390,000 distinct CDR3 sequences; the ten largest clones claim roughly 10%. The sample is drawn from a study of T cells expressing NK-cell markers. Overall study: The TCR beta repertoires originated in sorted CD3+CD56+NKG2C+, CD3+CD56+NKG2C- and CD3+CD56-NKG2C+ T cells. Seven sequenced donors out of eight were HCMV-seropositive, one seronegative. Study findings and constraints: Dominant NKG2C+ clonotype frequencies of about 1.0-7.0% of CD8+ T cells were measured in over five donors.

This CDR3 has 13 residues. Specimen: blood T cells: a sorted CD56 or NKG2C T cell subset, CD4+ or CD8+ T cells, or bulk PBMC T cells (not recorded which). The receptor was isolated from a woman aged 45 to 65 in good health. The chain uses TRBV12-3 or TRBV12-4 and TRBJ1-2; TCRdb's D call of TRBD1 is untestable without DNA. The CDR3 loop reads CAVRTGAVDGYTF.